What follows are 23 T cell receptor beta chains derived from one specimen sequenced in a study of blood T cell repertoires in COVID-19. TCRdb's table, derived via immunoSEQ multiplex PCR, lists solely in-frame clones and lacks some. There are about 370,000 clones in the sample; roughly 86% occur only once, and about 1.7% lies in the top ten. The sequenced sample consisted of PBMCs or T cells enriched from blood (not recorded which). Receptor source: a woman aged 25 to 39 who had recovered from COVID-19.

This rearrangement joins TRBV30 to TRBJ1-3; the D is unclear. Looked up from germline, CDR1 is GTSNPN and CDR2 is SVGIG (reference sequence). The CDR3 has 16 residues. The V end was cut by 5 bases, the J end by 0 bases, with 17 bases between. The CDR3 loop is CAWERDFTSSGNTIYF. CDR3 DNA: TGTGCCTGGGAACGCGACTTTACGAGCTCTGGAAACACCATATATTTT. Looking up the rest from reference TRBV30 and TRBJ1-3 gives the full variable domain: SQTIHQWPATLVQPVGSPLSLECTVEGTSNPNLYWYRQAAGRGLQLLFYSVGIGQISSEVPQNLSASRPQDRQFILSSKKLLLSDSGFYLCAWERDFTSSGNTIYFGEGSWLTVV.

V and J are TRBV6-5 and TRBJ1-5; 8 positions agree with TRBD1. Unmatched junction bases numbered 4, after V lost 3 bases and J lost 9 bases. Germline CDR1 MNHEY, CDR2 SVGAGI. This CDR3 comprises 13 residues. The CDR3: CASSYFTGGPQHF. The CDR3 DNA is TGTGCCAGCAGTTATTTTACAGGGGGGCCCCAGCATTTT.

DNA of the CDR3: TGTGCCAGCAGCCAAGTAGGACAGGGGGCGTTTATGAACACTGAAGCTTTCTTT. This gives the protein CASSQVGQGAFMNTEAFF. This chain joins TRBV4-2 and TRBJ1-1; 11 bases are a match to TRBD1. This CDR3 has 18 residues. Germline V gene lookup returns CDR1 LGHNA and CDR2 YNFKEQ. The V gene end was trimmed by 1 base and the J gene end by 0 bases; junction bases not matched to a gene: 7.

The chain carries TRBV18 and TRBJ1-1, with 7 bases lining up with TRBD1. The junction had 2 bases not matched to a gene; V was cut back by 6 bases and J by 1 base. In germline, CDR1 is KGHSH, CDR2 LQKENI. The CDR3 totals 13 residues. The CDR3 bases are TGTGCCAGCTCGTGGACAGGGAACACTGAAGCTTTCTTT. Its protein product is CASSWTGNTEAFF.

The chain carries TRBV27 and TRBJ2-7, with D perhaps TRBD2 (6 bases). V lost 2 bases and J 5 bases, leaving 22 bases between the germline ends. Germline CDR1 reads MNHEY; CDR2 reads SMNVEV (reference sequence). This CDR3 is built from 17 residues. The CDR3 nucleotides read TGTGCCAGCAGTTTACGCGATGGAGGGGCGTCGGTTAACGAGCAGTACTTC. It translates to CASSLRDGGASVNEQYF.

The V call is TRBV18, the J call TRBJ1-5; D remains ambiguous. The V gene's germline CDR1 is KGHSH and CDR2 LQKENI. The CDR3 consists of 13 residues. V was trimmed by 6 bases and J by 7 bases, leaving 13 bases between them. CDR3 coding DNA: TGTGCCAGCTCTTCCTACTCATCCCAGCCCCAGCATTTT. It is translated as CASSSYSSQPQHF.

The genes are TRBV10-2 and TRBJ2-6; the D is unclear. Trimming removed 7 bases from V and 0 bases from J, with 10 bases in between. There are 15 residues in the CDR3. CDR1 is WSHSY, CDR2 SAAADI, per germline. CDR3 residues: CASTGSGSGANVLTF. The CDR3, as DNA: TGCGCCAGCACCGGATCGGGCTCTGGGGCCAACGTCCTGACTTTC.

CDR3 in DNA: TGCGCCAGCAGCTTGGTTGGGGGGGCAAACACTGAAGCTTTCTTT. Translating gives CASSLVGGANTEAFF. The chain uses TRBV5-1 and TRBJ1-1, with D possibly being TRBD1 (6 bases). CDR3 length equals 15 residues. Looked up from germline, CDR1 is SGHRS and CDR2 is YFSETQ. Deletions cut 0 bases from V and 2 bases from J, with 11 bases between.

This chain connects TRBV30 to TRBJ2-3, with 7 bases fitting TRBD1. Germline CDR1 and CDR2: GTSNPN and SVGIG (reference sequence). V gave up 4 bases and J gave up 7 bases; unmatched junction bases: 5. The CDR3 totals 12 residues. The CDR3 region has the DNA TGTGCCTGGACCCCGACAGGGAATACGCAGTATTTT. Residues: CAWTPTGNTQYF.

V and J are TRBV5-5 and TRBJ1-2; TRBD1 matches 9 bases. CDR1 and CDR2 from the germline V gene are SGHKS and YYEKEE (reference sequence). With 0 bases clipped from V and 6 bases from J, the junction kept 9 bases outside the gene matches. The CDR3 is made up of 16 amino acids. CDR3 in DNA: TGTGCCAGCAGCTTGGTATTTCGACAGGGGGAAGATGGCTACACCTTC. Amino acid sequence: CASSLVFRQGEDGYTF.

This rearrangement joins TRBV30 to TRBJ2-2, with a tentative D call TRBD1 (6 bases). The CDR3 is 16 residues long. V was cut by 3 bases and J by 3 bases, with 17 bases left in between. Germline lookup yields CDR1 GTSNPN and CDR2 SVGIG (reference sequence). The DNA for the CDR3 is TGTGCCTGGAGCCAGCTAGGGGGAGTTCACACCGGGGAGCTGTTTTTT. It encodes CAWSQLGGVHTGELFF.

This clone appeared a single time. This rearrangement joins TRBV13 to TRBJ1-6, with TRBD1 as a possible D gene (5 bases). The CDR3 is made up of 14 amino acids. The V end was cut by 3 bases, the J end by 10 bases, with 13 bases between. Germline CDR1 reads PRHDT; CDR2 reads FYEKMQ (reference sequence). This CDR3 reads CASSFGRVGSPLHF. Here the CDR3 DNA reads TGTGCCAGCAGCTTTGGCAGGGTCGGATCACCCCTCCACTTT.

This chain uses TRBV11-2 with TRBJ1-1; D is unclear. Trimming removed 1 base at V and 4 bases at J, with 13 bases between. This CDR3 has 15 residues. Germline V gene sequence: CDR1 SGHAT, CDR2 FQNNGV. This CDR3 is CASSLVSAGRTEAFF. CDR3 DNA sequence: TGTGCCAGCAGCTTAGTCTCGGCGGGTCGCACTGAAGCTTTCTTT.

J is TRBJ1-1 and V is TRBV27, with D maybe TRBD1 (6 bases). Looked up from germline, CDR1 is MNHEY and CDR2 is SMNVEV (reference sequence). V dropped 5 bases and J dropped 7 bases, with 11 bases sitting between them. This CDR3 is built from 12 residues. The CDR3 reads CASSPQGVEAFF. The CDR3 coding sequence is TGTGCCAGCAGTCCACAGGGTGTTGAAGCTTTCTTT.

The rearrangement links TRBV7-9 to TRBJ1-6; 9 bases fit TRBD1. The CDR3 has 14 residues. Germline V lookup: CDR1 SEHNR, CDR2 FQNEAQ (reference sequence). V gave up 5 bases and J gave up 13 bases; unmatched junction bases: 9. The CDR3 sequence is CASSPGTGRFPLHF. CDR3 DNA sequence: TGTGCCAGCAGCCCCGGGACAGGGAGGTTCCCCCTCCACTTT.

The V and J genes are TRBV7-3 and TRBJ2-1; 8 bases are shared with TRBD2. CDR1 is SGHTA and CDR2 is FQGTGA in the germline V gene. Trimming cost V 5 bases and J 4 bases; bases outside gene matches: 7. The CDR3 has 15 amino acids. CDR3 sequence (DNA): TGTGCCAGCAGCGCTGGGACTAGAGGATACAATGAGCAGTTCTTC. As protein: CASSAGTRGYNEQFF.

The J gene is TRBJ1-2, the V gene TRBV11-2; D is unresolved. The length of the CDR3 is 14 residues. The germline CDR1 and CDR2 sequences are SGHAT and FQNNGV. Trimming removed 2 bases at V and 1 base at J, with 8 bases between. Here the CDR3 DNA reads TGTGCCAGCAGCTTAAACAGAATTAACTATGGCTACACCTTC. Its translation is CASSLNRINYGYTF.

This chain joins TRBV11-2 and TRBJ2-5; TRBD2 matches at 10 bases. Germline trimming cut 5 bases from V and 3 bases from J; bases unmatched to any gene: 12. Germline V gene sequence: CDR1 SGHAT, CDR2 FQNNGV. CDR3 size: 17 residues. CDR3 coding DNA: TGTGCCAGCAGCCCTGGGACAGCGGGAGGGCGAGAAGAGACCCAGTACTTC. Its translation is CASSPGTAGGREETQYF.

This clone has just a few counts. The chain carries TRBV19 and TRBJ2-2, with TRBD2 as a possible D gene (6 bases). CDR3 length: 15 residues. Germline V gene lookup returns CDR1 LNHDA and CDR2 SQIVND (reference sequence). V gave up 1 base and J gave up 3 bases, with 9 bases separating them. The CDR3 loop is CASSIGGVDTGELFF. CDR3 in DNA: TGTGCCAGTAGTATAGGGGGGGTTGACACCGGGGAGCTGTTTTTT. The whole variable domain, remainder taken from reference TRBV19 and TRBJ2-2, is DGGITQSPKYLFRKEGQNVTLSCEQNLNHDAMYWYRQDPGQGLRLIYYSQIVNDFQKGDIAEGYSVSREKKESFPLTVTSAQKNPTAFYLCASSIGGVDTGELFFGEGSRLTVL.

CDR3 region: CASNPEANYGYTF. In DNA, the CDR3 is TGTGCCAGTAATCCGGAGGCTAACTATGGCTACACCTTC. This rearrangement joins TRBV19 to TRBJ1-2; no clear D. Germline V gene data show CDR1 as LNHDA and CDR2 as SQIVND (reference sequence). The CDR3 consists of 13 residues. The ends were cut back, 7 bases at V and 0 bases at J, with 9 bases in the middle.

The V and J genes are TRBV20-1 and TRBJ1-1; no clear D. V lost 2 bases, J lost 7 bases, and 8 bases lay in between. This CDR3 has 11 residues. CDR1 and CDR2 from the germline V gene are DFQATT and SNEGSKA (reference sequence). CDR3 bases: TGCAGTGCTAGATTCGGGGTTGAAGCTTTCTTT. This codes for CSARFGVEAFF.

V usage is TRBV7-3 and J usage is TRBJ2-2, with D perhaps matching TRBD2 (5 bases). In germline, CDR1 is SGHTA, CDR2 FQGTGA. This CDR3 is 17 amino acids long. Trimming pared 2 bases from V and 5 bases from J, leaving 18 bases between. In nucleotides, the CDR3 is TGTGCCAGCAGCTTAGAGGGATCCGATCATGAGACCGGGGAGCTGTTTTTT. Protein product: CASSLEGSDHETGELFF.

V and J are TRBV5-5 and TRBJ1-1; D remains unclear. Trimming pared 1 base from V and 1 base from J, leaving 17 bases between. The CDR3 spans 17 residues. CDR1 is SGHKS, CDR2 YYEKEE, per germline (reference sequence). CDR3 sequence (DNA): TGTGCCAGCAGCTTGCTCTTCGGGGTTCGATCGAACACTGAAGCTTTCTTT. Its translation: CASSLLFGVRSNTEAFF.